The 15 T cell receptor beta chains reported below all come from one sample, sequenced in a study of T-cell memory formation after mild COVID-19. TCRdb re-called the 5' RACE reads through MiXCR, storing one row per CDR3 protein. The profile covers about 210,000 distinct CDR3 sequences, with about 10% appearing a single time and roughly 3% taken by the ten largest. What was sequenced was PBMCs or a T cell subset sorted from them (not recorded which). These receptors all come from a man aged 18 to 30 who had mild COVID-19 (a few samples of this study predate the infection). Cell type and time point are not known.

The gene calls are TRBV7-8 and TRBJ2-7, with TRBD2 matching 8 bases. V shed 1 base, J shed 3 bases, and the junction held 11 bases outside the gene matches. This CDR3 comprises 17 residues. Germline CDR1 is SGHVS and CDR2 is FQNEAQ. As DNA, the CDR3 is TGTGCCAGCAGCTTAGTGTACCCAGCGGGGGTGGTCTACGAGCAGTACTTC. Its translation: CASSLVYPAGVVYEQYF.

This clonotype was seen ten or more times. This sequence joins TRBV5-1 and TRBJ2-1, with a weak D call TRBD1 (6 bases). V lost 2 bases to trimming and J lost 9 bases, with 9 bases between them. CDR1 SGHRS and CDR2 YFSETQ come from the germline V gene. CDR3 length: 12 residues. The CDR3 bases are TGCGCCAGCAGCTTCAGGGGCTCTGAGCAGTTCTTC. It is translated as CASSFRGSEQFF.

This clonotype occurred a few times. In DNA, the CDR3 is TGTGCCAGCAGCTTTAACCTCCTAGCGGGGGGGCATCTTACGCAGTATTTT. This translates into CASSFNLLAGGHLTQYF. The rearrangement links TRBV7-2 to TRBJ2-3; 12 nucleotides match TRBD2. J lost 8 bases, V lost 3 bases, and 12 bases had no gene match. The CDR3 sequence is 17 residues long. Germline V gene data show CDR1 as SGHTA and CDR2 as FQGNSA.

The CDR3 loop reads CASIFLTSGGAVGRGYTQYF. CDR3 in DNA: TGTGCCAGCATCTTTTTAACCAGCGGGGGGGCCGTAGGCCGCGGATATACGCAGTATTTT. The V gene is TRBV12-3 or TRBV12-4, the J gene TRBJ2-3; 10 bases are a match to TRBD2. The V gene end was trimmed by 7 bases and the J gene end by 7 bases; junction bases not matched to a gene: 26. The CDR3 runs 20 residues.

The chain is built from TRBV5-1 and TRBJ2-3; maybe TRBD1 (6 bases). The CDR3 consists of 14 residues. The V and J ends lost 0 bases and 4 bases respectively, with 9 bases between them. Germline CDR1 and CDR2: SGHRS and YFSETQ. CDR3 residues: CASSLGWTADTQYF. For the CDR3, the DNA is TGCGCCAGCAGCTTGGGGTGGACAGCAGATACGCAGTATTTT.

The V gene is TRBV7-9, the J gene TRBJ1-1, with 10 bases lining up with TRBD1. The CDR3 totals 14 residues. Unmatched junction bases numbered 5, after V lost 6 bases and J lost 4 bases. Germline assignment: CDR1 SEHNR and CDR2 FQNEAQ (reference sequence). CDR3 coding DNA: TGTGCCAGCAGACCGACAGGGGGCCTCACTGAAGCTTTCTTT. Translation gives CASRPTGGLTEAFF.

This sequence joins TRBV10-3 and TRBJ2-3; D perhaps matches TRBD1 (5 bases). The germline CDR1 and CDR2 sequences are ENHRY and SYGVKD. Trimming cost V 4 bases and J 0 bases, with 8 bases left between them. The length of the CDR3 is 14 residues. In DNA form, the CDR3 reads TGTGCCATCAGTGGGGGCCTTAGCACAGATACGCAGTATTTT. Translating it yields CAISGGLSTDTQYF.

This clonotype was recorded many times. This sequence joins TRBV12-3 or TRBV12-4 and TRBJ2-5, with 7 bases matching TRBD1. CDR3 length equals 15 residues. With 5 bases clipped from V and 5 bases from J, the junction kept 11 bases outside the gene matches. The CDR3 DNA reads TGTGCCAGCAGTCAAAGACAGGGTCTGGCGGAGACCCAGTACTTC. The encoded protein is CASSQRQGLAETQYF.

The chain is built from TRBV28 and TRBJ2-2; D is undetermined. The CDR3 consists of 13 residues. V was clipped by 7 bases and J by 1 base, with 7 bases between them. In germline, CDR1 is MDHEN, CDR2 SYDVKM. The CDR3 here is CASNGRNTGELFF. CDR3 bases: TGTGCCAGCAATGGCAGGAACACCGGGGAGCTGTTTTTT.

The table lists this clonotype with a few counts. This chain uses TRBV20-1 with TRBJ2-3; D perhaps matches TRBD2 (5 bases). With 6 bases removed from V and 8 bases from J, the gap between germline ends came to 18 bases. The germline V gene has CDR1 DFQATT and CDR2 SNEGSKA (reference sequence). The CDR3 is 13 amino acids. The CDR3 sequence is CSARLQPALTQYF. The CDR3 nucleotides are TGCAGTGCCCGACTACAACCCGCCCTTACGCAGTATTTT.

This clonotype was detected a few times. The chain uses TRBV2 and TRBJ2-3, with 7 bases identical to TRBD1. The CDR3 consists of 14 residues. Germline V gene lookup returns CDR1 SNHLY and CDR2 FYNNEI. After removal of 6 bases from V and 2 bases from J, the junction contained 5 bases not matched to a gene. The CDR3 spells CASRAQGLTDTQYF. The CDR3 DNA sequence: TGTGCCAGCAGGGCACAGGGGCTCACAGATACGCAGTATTTT. The full variable domain, its missing parts supplied by reference TRBV2 and TRBJ2-3, is EPEVTQTPSHQVTQMGQEVILRCVPISNHLYFYWYRQILGQKVEFLVSFYNNEISEKSEIFDDQFSVERPDGSNFTLKIRSTKLEDSAMYFCASRAQGLTDTQYFGPGTRLTVL.

V usage is TRBV30 and J usage is TRBJ1-1; a weak D match, TRBD1 (5 bases). V was cut by 5 bases and J by 3 bases, with 13 bases left in between. The CDR3 runs to 13 residues. CDR1 is GTSNPN and CDR2 is SVGIG in the germline V gene (reference sequence). Here the CDR3 DNA reads TGTGCCTGGGGGGCCCAGGTGGACACTGAAGCTTTCTTT. Protein product: CAWGAQVDTEAFF.

The sample holds a few counts of this clonotype. The V call is TRBV5-6, the J call TRBJ2-3; 10 nucleotides match TRBD2. The ends lost 2 bases at V and 3 bases at J; junction bases unmatched: 6. The CDR3 extends over 16 amino acids. Germline CDR1 SGHDT, CDR2 YYEEEE. The CDR3 coding sequence is TGTGCCAGCAGCTTCAGGGCACTAGCGGGAACAGATACGCAGTATTTT. Translation: CASSFRALAGTDTQYF.

The rearrangement links TRBV25-1 to TRBJ2-2, with 9 positions matching TRBD1. The V and J ends lost 4 bases and 4 bases, in that order; junction bases with no gene match: 7. The germline V gene has CDR1 MGHDK and CDR2 SYGVNS. This CDR3 region has 16 residues. The CDR3 sequence is CASSGTGVESTGELFF. CDR3 bases: TGTGCCAGCAGTGGGACAGGGGTAGAGAGCACCGGGGAGCTGTTTTTT.

This clonotype was detected ten times or more. The chain recombines TRBV15 with TRBJ2-7; 7 bases line up with TRBD2. Germline assignment: CDR1 LNHNV and CDR2 YYDKDF (reference sequence). The CDR3 is 15 residues long. Trimming at V came to 1 base and at J to 4 bases, leaving 7 bases not matched to a gene. Written as DNA, the CDR3 is TGTGCCACCAGCAGAGTGAGAACTAGCGCGTACGAGCAGTACTTC. It is translated as CATSRVRTSAYEQYF. The variable domain in full, completed from reference TRBV15 and TRBJ2-7, reads DAMVIQNPRYQVTQFGKPVTLSCSQTLNHNVMYWYQQKSSQAPKLLFHYYDKDFNNEADTPDNFQSRRPNTSFCFLDIRSPGLGDTAMYLCATSRVRTSAYEQYFGPGTRLTVT.